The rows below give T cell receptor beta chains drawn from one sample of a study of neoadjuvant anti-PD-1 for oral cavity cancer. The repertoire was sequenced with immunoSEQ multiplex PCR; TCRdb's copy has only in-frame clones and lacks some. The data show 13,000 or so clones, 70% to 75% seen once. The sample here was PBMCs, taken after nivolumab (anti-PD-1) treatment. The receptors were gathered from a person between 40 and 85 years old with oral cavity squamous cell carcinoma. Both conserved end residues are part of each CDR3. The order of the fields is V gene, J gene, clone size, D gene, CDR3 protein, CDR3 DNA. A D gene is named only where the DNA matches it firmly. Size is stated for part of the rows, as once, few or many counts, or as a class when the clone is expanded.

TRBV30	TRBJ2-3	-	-	CAWNPAPSTDTQYF	TGTGCCTGGAATCCCGCCCCTAGCACAGATACGCAGTATTTT
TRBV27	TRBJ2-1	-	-	CASSKRDTLSYNEQFF	TGTGCCAGCAGTAAACGGGACACCCTTTCCTACAATGAGCAGTTCTTC
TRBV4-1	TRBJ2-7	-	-	CASSQAGTVEQYF	TGCGCCAGCAGCCAAGCGGGAACCGTCGAGCAGTACTTC
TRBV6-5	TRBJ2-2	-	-	CASRDTGELFF	TGTGCCAGCAGAGACACCGGGGAGCTGTTTTTT
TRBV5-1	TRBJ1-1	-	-	CASRQGAGETGTEAFF	TGCGCCAGCAGACAAGGAGCAGGAGAGACGGGCACTGAAGCTTTCTTT
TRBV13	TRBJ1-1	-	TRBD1	CASSLLTGFAEAFF	TGTGCCAGCAGCTTATTGACAGGGTTCGCTGAAGCTTTCTTT
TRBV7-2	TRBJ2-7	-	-	CAIQTPTSEQYF	TGTGCCATCCAGACACCGACTAGTGAGCAGTACTTC
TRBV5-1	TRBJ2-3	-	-	CASSFRGGTDTQYF	TGCGCCAGCAGCTTTCGAGGGGGCACAGATACGCAGTATTTT
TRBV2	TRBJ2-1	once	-	CASSGGSSYNEQFF	TGTGCCAGCAGTGGGGGGAGCTCCTACAATGAGCAGTTCTTC
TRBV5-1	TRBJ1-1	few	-	CASSLDSMNTEAFF	TGCGCCAGCAGCTTGGACAGCATGAACACTGAAGCTTTCTTT
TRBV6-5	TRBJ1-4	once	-	CASSYSPGPNEKLFF	TGTGCCAGCAGTTATAGCCCAGGCCCTAATGAAAAACTGTTTTTT
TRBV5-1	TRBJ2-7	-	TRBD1	CASSGGQGSSYEQYF	TGCGCCAGCAGCGGCGGACAGGGCTCCTCCTACGAGCAGTACTTC
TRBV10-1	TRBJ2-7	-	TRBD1	CASSAEGQGIYEQYF	TGCGCCAGCAGTGCCGAGGGACAGGGAATCTACGAGCAGTACTTC
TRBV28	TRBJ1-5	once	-	CASSLSLPSQPQHF	TGTGCCAGCAGTTTGTCCCTTCCGAGTCAGCCCCAGCATTTT
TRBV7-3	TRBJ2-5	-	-	CASSLTGGLETQYF	TGTGCCAGCAGCTTAACGGGGGGGCTAGAGACCCAGTACTTC
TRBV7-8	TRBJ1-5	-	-	CASSPYSNQPQHF	TGTGCCAGCAGCCCCTATAGCAATCAGCCCCAGCATTTT
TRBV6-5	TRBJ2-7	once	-	CASRRRGGIPYEQYF	TGTGCCAGCAGGCGAAGAGGGGGGATCCCCTACGAGCAGTACTTC
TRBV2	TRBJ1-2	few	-	CASSVQGEYGYTF	TGTGCCAGCAGTGTTCAAGGGGAGTATGGCTACACCTTC
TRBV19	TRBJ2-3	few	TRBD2	CASSREVGTDTQYF	TGTGCCAGTAGTCGGGAGGTGGGCACAGATACGCAGTATTTT
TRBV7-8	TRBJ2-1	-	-	CASSGNEQFF	TGTGCCAGCAGCGGCAATGAGCAGTTCTTC
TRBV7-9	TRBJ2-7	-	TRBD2	CASSPLRLAGGEQYF	TGTGCCAGCAGCCCCCTTCGACTAGCGGGAGGGGAGCAGTACTTC
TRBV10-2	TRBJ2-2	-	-	CASSAGDTTGELFF	TGCGCCAGCAGTGCGGGAGACACCACCGGGGAGCTGTTTTTT
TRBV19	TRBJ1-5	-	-	CASSIGRGAGQPQHF	TGTGCCAGTAGTATAGGCAGGGGCGCAGGGCAGCCCCAGCATTTT
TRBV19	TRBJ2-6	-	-	CASRQGFSGANVLTF	TGTGCCAGTAGGCAGGGGTTCTCTGGGGCCAACGTCCTGACTTTC
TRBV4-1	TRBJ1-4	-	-	CASRDLVGGTNEKLFF	TGCGCCAGCAGGGATTTAGTGGGAGGAACTAATGAAAAACTGTTTTTT
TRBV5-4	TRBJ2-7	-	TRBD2	CASSFQGLALYEQYF	TGTGCCAGCAGCTTTCAAGGACTAGCGTTATACGAGCAGTACTTC
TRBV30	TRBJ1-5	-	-	CAWSGDHSNQPQHF	TGTGCCTGGAGTGGGGATCATAGCAATCAGCCCCAGCATTTT
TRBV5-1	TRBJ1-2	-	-	CASSLVPGEYGYTF	TGCGCCAGCAGCTTGGTCCCAGGGGAGTATGGCTACACCTTC
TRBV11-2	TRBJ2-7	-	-	CASSLTDRYEQYF	TGTGCCAGCAGCTTGACCGATCGCTACGAGCAGTACTTC